The clone carrying this T cell receptor beta chain came up many times. The antigen is not known. The CDR3 has 15 residues. V lost 5 bases, J lost 3 bases, and 17 bases lay in between. In germline, CDR1 is MNHEY, CDR2 SMNVEV (reference sequence). MiXCR, run by TCRdb on the RACE reads, gives a single entry per CDR3 protein. The repertoire has over 300,000 distinct CDR3 sequences, approximately 5% of them found once; the top ten carry just over 2.5%. The data were taken from a study of human T cells and chemical hapten exposure. Whole-study context: DPC at 0.01% went onto the upper back in patch tests, read at 6 days. The patients, most of them female, presented with alopecia areata, totalis or universalis.

Study-wide findings and caveats: There was alopecia in the donors, so their immune response may differ from that of healthy people. Patch test score rose with PT1 expanded TCR count, significant at thresholds 8, 16 and 32, not 4.

Documented time point: pre-sensitization, week 0. Treatment reported: therapeutic diphenylcyclopropenone sensitization with weekly scalp DPC. The source is a woman aged 45-65 years with alopecia areata. Some clones in this sample may be carry-over from other donors' samples. V is TRBV27 and J is TRBJ2-7; either TRBD1 or TRBD2 may fit D (5 bases each). The source was whole blood, collected in connection with sensitization to the hapten diphenylcyclopropenone (DPC). In DNA form, the CDR3 reads TGTGCCAGCAGTCTCACGGACGGGACGGTCTACGAGCAGTACTTC. It is translated as CASSLTDGTVYEQYF.